A single sample gave rise to the 26 T cell receptor beta chains below, sequenced in a study of T cell responses to AZD1222 COVID-19 vaccine (dated by TCRdb to the early 2020s). What this sample's time point label stands for: about 28 days (+/-7) after the second vaccine dose. The method was the immunoSEQ multiplex PCR assay. TCRdb took this table from immuneACCESS and kept in-frame rearrangements with V and J called. Such tables lack part of the clones; where checked against another copy, unresolved V genes explain under half of the gap, and the rest is unexplained. The sample table shows about 86,000 clones, and around nine tenths are seen once. The leading ten clones occupy 6.9% of the sample. Sequencing used peripheral blood, obtained 28 days after the second AZD1222 dose. The receptors shown here come from an adult who received the AZD1222 COVID-19 vaccine.

V gene TRBV7-9 combines with J gene TRBJ2-2; D gene uncertain. V lost 3 bases to trimming and J lost 2 bases, with 7 bases between them. CDR3 length equals 14 residues. The germline CDR1 and CDR2 sequences are SEHNR and FQNEAQ (reference sequence). The CDR3 coding sequence is TGTGCCAGCAGCTTCTTCCTAAACACCGGGGAGCTGTTTTTT. Translated: CASSFFLNTGELFF.

The genes are TRBV4-1 and TRBJ2-7; 7 bases are a match to TRBD2. CDR1 is MGHRA and CDR2 is YSYEKL in the germline V gene. The CDR3 totals 15 residues. J was trimmed by 3 bases and V by 3 bases; bases with no gene match: 8. This CDR3 is CASSQRAGGDYEQYF. CDR3 sequence (DNA): TGCGCCAGCAGCCAGCGAGCTGGGGGGGACTACGAGCAGTACTTC.

The chain joins TRBV20-1 to TRBJ1-1; 8 positions agree with TRBD1. Per germline, CDR1 DFQATT and CDR2 SNEGSKA (reference sequence). The V and J ends lost 3 bases and 6 bases, in that order; junction bases with no gene match: 3. The CDR3 runs 12 residues. CDR3 DNA sequence: TGCAGTGCTAGTGTGACAGGGGCTGAAGCTTTCTTT. Protein product: CSASVTGAEAFF.

The chain links TRBV10-3 to TRBJ2-1, with 11 bases identical to TRBD2. CDR1 and CDR2 (germline): ENHRY, SYGVKD. Trimming took 5 bases from V and 6 from J; bases not matched to a gene: 6. CDR3 length equals 15 residues. The chain's CDR3 is CAISSTGTSGNEQFF. The CDR3 region has the DNA TGTGCCATCAGTTCCACCGGGACTAGCGGCAATGAGCAGTTCTTC.

V and J are TRBV6-5 and TRBJ2-1; possible D gene TRBD1, 6 bases. Trimming cost V 2 bases and J 10 bases, with 9 bases left between them. The CDR3 covers 12 residues. CDR1 is MNHEY and CDR2 is SVGAGI in the germline V gene. The CDR3 loop reads CASSYKTGEQFF. The CDR3 DNA is TGTGCCAGCAGTTACAAGACAGGAGAGCAGTTCTTC.

The chain is built from TRBV2 and TRBJ1-1; tentative D call: TRBD1 (6 bases). Germline-derived CDR1 and CDR2 are SNHLY and FYNNEI. V gave up 4 bases and J gave up 5 bases, with 26 bases separating them. The CDR3 length is 18 residues. The CDR3 here is CASSGAQGQAGRGTEAFF. As DNA, the CDR3 is TGTGCCAGCAGTGGAGCCCAGGGTCAAGCAGGGAGGGGGACTGAAGCTTTCTTT.

This chain joins TRBV2 and TRBJ1-6; 9 bases are shared with TRBD1. This CDR3 has 14 residues. Per the germline V gene, CDR1 is SNHLY and CDR2 is FYNNEI. J was trimmed by 8 bases and V by 5 bases; bases with no gene match: 4. The CDR3 protein is CASSNRDRDSPLHF. The CDR3 DNA reads as TGTGCCAGCAGTAACCGGGACAGGGATTCACCCCTCCACTTT.

The chain uses TRBV21-1 and TRBJ2-2. TRBV21-1 is designated a pseudogene. CDR3 length: 20 amino acids. This CDR3 is CASSKVLFRRGRRNTGELFF. CDR3 in DNA: TGTGCCAGCAGCAAAGTCCTATTTCGGCGTGGTAGGCGAAACACCGGGGAGCTGTTTTTT.

The genes are TRBV18 and TRBJ2-7, with D hard to call. Germline V CDR1 and CDR2: KGHSH, LQKENI. V was pared by 2 bases and J by 3 bases, with 8 bases between. The CDR3 has 13 amino acids. The CDR3: CASSPISGYEQYF. CDR3 coding DNA: TGTGCCAGCTCACCAATCAGTGGCTACGAGCAGTACTTC.

The chain couples TRBV7-9 to TRBJ1-4; 7 bases agree with TRBD1. V lost 2 bases and J lost 8; bases outside the gene matches: 5. CDR3 length equals 14 residues. Germline V lookup: CDR1 SEHNR, CDR2 FQNEAQ (reference sequence). The CDR3 here is CASSLSGGDEKLFF. CDR3 nucleotide sequence: TGTGCCAGCAGCTTATCAGGGGGGGACGAAAAACTGTTTTTT. Full variable domain (missing parts from reference TRBV7-9 and TRBJ1-4): DTGVSQNPRHKITKRGQNVTFRCDPISEHNRLYWYRQTLGQGPEFLTYFQNEAQLEKSRLLSDRFSAERPKGSFSTLEIQRTEQGDSAMYLCASSLSGGDEKLFFGSGTQLSVL.

This sequence joins TRBV5-1 and TRBJ1-5; TRBD1 is a possible D gene (6 bases). Germline-derived CDR1 and CDR2 are SGHRS and YFSETQ. V was trimmed by 2 bases and J by 5 bases, leaving 17 bases between them. The CDR3 runs 16 residues. The CDR3 sequence: CASSFRGGGRYQPQHF. CDR3 DNA sequence: TGCGCCAGCAGCTTCAGGGGAGGGGGTCGATATCAGCCCCAGCATTTT.

This clone was seen a single time. The rearrangement joins TRBV3-1 (or the pseudogene TRBV3-2) to TRBJ2-7; D unclear. V was trimmed by 3 bases and J by 3 bases, leaving 9 bases between them. This CDR3 has 13 amino acids. Germline V gives CDR1 LGHDT, CDR2 YNNKEL (reference sequence). CDR3 sequence (DNA): TGTGCCAGCAGCCAGGCAACAAACTACGAGCAGTACTTC. It is translated as CASSQATNYEQYF.

J is TRBJ1-2 and V is TRBV6-6; no firm D call. Trimming pared 4 bases from V and 8 bases from J, leaving 20 bases between. CDR1 and CDR2 (germline): MNHNY, SVGAGI (reference sequence). The CDR3 is 15 residues long. CDR3 nucleotide sequence: TGTGCCAGCAGTTCTAACGGGCAACCTGGAACGGGCTACACCTTC. This encodes CASSSNGQPGTGYTF.

V usage is TRBV12-5 and J usage is TRBJ2-2; the match to TRBD2 covers 8 bases. The CDR3 sequence is 13 residues long. Looked up from germline, CDR1 is LGHNT and CDR2 is FRNRAP. V was pared by 7 bases and J by 8 bases, with 6 bases of the junction left unmatched. This CDR3 reads CASAIAGSGELFF. DNA for the CDR3: TGTGCTAGTGCTATAGCGGGAAGTGGGGAGCTGTTTTTT.

The V gene is TRBV11-2, the J gene TRBJ2-5, with 10 bases fitting TRBD1. There are 15 residues in the CDR3. The germline V gene encodes CDR1 SGHAT and CDR2 FQNNGV. After removal of 5 bases from V and 5 bases from J, the junction contained 8 bases not matched to a gene. The CDR3, as DNA: TGTGCCAGCAGCACTACGACAGGGGGCGTGGAGACCCAGTACTTC. It encodes CASSTTTGGVETQYF.

The rearrangement joins TRBV11-2 to TRBJ1-5, with D maybe TRBD1 (6 bases). This CDR3 has 15 amino acids. Trimming pared 3 bases from V and 6 bases from J, leaving 15 bases between. The germline V gene encodes CDR1 SGHAT and CDR2 FQNNGV. CDR3 sequence (DNA): TGTGCCAGCAGCTTTGCAGAGATACAGGGTCAGCCCCAGCATTTT. Protein: CASSFAEIQGQPQHF.

The J gene is TRBJ1-6, the V gene TRBV18; 12 bases match TRBD1. V gave up 3 bases and J gave up 10 bases; unmatched junction bases: 4. Germline assignment: CDR1 KGHSH and CDR2 LQKENI. The CDR3 sequence is 15 residues long. The CDR3 coding sequence is TGTGCCAGCTCACCGGGACAGGGGGCGAAATCACCCCTCCACTTT. It translates to CASSPGQGAKSPLHF. The whole variable domain, remainder taken from reference TRBV18 and TRBJ1-6, is NAGVMQNPRHLVRRRGQEARLRCSPMKGHSHVYWYRQLPEEGLKFMVYLQKENIIDESGMPKERFSAEFPKEGPSILRIQQVVRGDSAAYFCASSPGQGAKSPLHFGNGTRLTVT.

This clone has only one observation. The V and J genes are TRBV30 and TRBJ2-7; 7 bases map to TRBD2. There are 13 residues in the CDR3. V gave up 2 bases and J gave up 3 bases; unmatched junction bases: 4. In germline, CDR1 is GTSNPN, CDR2 SVGIG (reference sequence). The CDR3 DNA follows: TGTGCCTGGAGTTGGGGGGGAGACTACGAGCAGTACTTC. Protein sequence: CAWSWGGDYEQYF.

The genes are TRBV14 and TRBJ1-3; D uncertain. Germline CDR1 and CDR2: SGHDN and FVKESK. Trimming left V 4 bases short and J 9 bases short, with 16 bases between. The CDR3 is 14 amino acids. CDR3 residues: CASSLRVSLGTIYF. The CDR3 DNA reads TGTGCCAGCAGCCTACGGGTCTCGCTGGGCACCATATATTTT.

The chain is built from TRBV3-1 (or the pseudogene TRBV3-2) and TRBJ2-3; D not certain. Germline CDR1 reads LGHDT; CDR2 reads YNNKEL (reference sequence). The CDR3 runs 12 residues. V dropped 5 bases and J dropped 2 bases, with 5 bases sitting between them. CDR3 DNA sequence: TGTGCCAGCAGCAGGTACACAGATACGCAGTATTTT. Amino acid sequence: CASSRYTDTQYF.

The chain carries TRBV24-1 and TRBJ2-7, with D perhaps matching TRBD1 or TRBD2 (5 bases each). This CDR3 is built from 16 residues. V was trimmed by 3 bases and J by 2 bases, leaving 16 bases between them. Germline loops: CDR1 KGHDR, CDR2 SFDVKD. The CDR3 nucleotides are TGTGCCACCAGTGATCATGCCGGGACGCAAACCTACGAGCAGTACTTC. Protein sequence: CATSDHAGTQTYEQYF.

This rearrangement joins TRBV18 to TRBJ1-5; possible D gene TRBD1, 6 bases. The CDR3 consists of 15 residues. Germline CDR1 and CDR2: KGHSH and LQKENI. V lost 5 bases and J 7 bases, leaving 18 bases between the germline ends. The CDR3 protein is CASSGLQGGNQPQHF. Written as DNA, the CDR3 is TGTGCCAGCTCAGGGCTACAGGGAGGGAACCAGCCCCAGCATTTT.

The V call is TRBV30, the J call TRBJ1-2, with D perhaps matching TRBD1 (6 bases). The CDR3 extends over 13 amino acids. The V and J ends lost 1 base and 4 bases respectively, with 10 bases between them. CDR1 is GTSNPN and CDR2 is SVGIG in the germline V gene (reference sequence). CDR3 in amino acids: CAWSGARGYGYTF. The CDR3 DNA sequence: TGTGCCTGGAGTGGGGCCAGGGGCTATGGCTACACCTTC.

J is TRBJ1-2 and V is TRBV6-1, with D maybe TRBD1 (5 bases). In germline, CDR1 is MNHNS, CDR2 SASEGT. With 2 bases removed from V and 4 bases from J, the gap between germline ends came to 14 bases. CDR3 length: 15 residues. The CDR3 bases are TGTGCCAGCAGTGAATCGGAAGGGACGGGCTATGGCTACACCTTC. Amino acids: CASSESEGTGYGYTF.

The chain couples TRBV6-4 to TRBJ1-4; D is undetermined. Germline V CDR1 and CDR2: MRHNA, SNTAGT. The CDR3 length is 13 residues. V gave up 6 bases and J gave up 3 bases, with 8 bases separating them. The CDR3 DNA reads as TGTGCCAGCAGCGGGGAAGCTAATGAAAAACTGTTTTTT. It yields the protein CASSGEANEKLFF.

The J gene is TRBJ1-5, the V gene TRBV6-2 or TRBV6-3; no firm D call. The germline V and J ends were trimmed by 7 bases and 7 bases, with 17 bases remaining between them. The CDR3 sequence is 14 residues long. Germline CDR1 MNHEY, CDR2 SVGEGT. CDR3 sequence (DNA): TGTGCCAGCAACCCTCAAGGTGTAGGGCAGCCCCAGCATTTT. Translation: CASNPQGVGQPQHF.